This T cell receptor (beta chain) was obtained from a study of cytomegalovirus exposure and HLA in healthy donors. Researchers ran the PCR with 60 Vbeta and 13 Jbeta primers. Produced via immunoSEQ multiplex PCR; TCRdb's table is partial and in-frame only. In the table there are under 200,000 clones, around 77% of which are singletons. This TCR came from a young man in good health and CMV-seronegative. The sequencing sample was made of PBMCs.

The CDR3 region is CASSESGRDTQYF. CDR3 nucleotide sequence: TGTGCCAGCAGTGAAAGCGGGAGGGATACGCAGTATTTT. The chain employs TRBV6-1 and TRBJ2-3, with TRBD2 matching 9 bases. The CDR3 has 13 residues. Trimming removed 2 bases from V and 6 bases from J; junction bases left unmatched: 0. Germline loops: CDR1 MNHNS, CDR2 SASEGT.